This entry lists 20 T cell receptor beta chains sequenced from one sample in a study of CD8 T cells in Susac syndrome (dated by TCRdb to the late 2010s). The library was generated by the immunoSEQ multiplex PCR assay. RNA was extracted using the RNeasy kit, and about 0.45 to 1 ug of the RNA was reverse transcribed with random hexamers. In-frame beta chains were kept once TCRdb had trimmed the public reads at Q25 with fastp and called clones with MiXCR. When rows share a CDR3 protein, they turn into one entry using the most common DNA and genes. Counted in this sample were 250,000 to 350,000 distinct CDR3 sequences; just over 90% of them appeared once. Jointly, the top ten make up roughly 0.059% of the sample. What was sequenced was CD4+ T cells from PBMCs. The receptors derive from a human donor with multiple sclerosis.

The V and J genes are TRBV7-8 and TRBJ2-6; D unresolved. V lost 5 bases and J lost 0, with 20 bases in between. Germline CDR1 is SGHVS and CDR2 is FQNEAQ. This CDR3 comprises 19 residues. The CDR3 spells CASSASQRRSASGANVLTF. Written as DNA, the CDR3 is TGTGCCAGCAGCGCATCCCAACGACGGTCCGCCTCTGGGGCCAACGTCCTGACTTTC.

This clonotype was counted a single time. The chain joins TRBV4-1 to TRBJ2-1, with D perhaps TRBD1 (5 bases). Trimming cost V 1 base and J 6 bases, with 13 bases left between them. Germline values: CDR1 MGHRA, CDR2 YSYEKL. This CDR3 contains 15 residues. In DNA form, the CDR3 reads TGCGCCAGCAGCCAAGGACAGCCCCGTGGCAATGAGCAGTTCTTC. Translation: CASSQGQPRGNEQFF.

The chain combines TRBV4-2 with TRBJ2-5, with TRBD2 matching 13 bases. Germline CDR1 is LGHNA and CDR2 is YNFKEQ. The CDR3 is 17 residues long. The V segment lost 1 base and the J segment 3 bases; nucleotides outside the gene matches: 5. DNA of the CDR3: TGTGCCAGCAGCCAAGGGACTAGCGGGAGCCCGAAAGAGACCCAGTACTTC. It codes for CASSQGTSGSPKETQYF.

The rearrangement joins TRBV25-1 to TRBJ1-1; 9 bases are a match to TRBD1. This CDR3 contains 15 residues. The V gene's germline CDR1 is MGHDK and CDR2 SYGVNS. V trimming: 3 bases; J trimming: 5 bases; junction bases outside the gene matches: 7. Here the CDR3 DNA reads TGTGCCAGCAGTGAGGGAGGGACAGGGAGGACTGAAGCTTTCTTT. It encodes CASSEGGTGRTEAFF. Complete variable domain (other parts from reference TRBV25-1 and TRBJ1-1): EADIYQTPRYLVIGTGKKITLECSQTMGHDKMYWYQQDPGMELHLIHYSYGVNSTEKGDLSSESTVSRIRTEHFPLTLESARPSHTSQYLCASSEGGTGRTEAFFGQGTRLTVV.

The chain recombines TRBV7-9 with TRBJ2-3, with D tentatively TRBD1 (8 bases). Trimming left V 5 bases short and J 7 bases short, with 19 bases between. The CDR3 spans 15 residues. Germline assignment: CDR1 SEHNR and CDR2 FQNEAQ (reference sequence). The CDR3 region is CASSPQGGLRNTQYF. The CDR3 bases are TGTGCCAGCAGCCCACAGGGGGGGCTTCGGAATACGCAGTATTTT.

For the CDR3, the DNA is TGCAGTGCTAGAGATAGAGACAGTCATAATTCACCCCTCCACTTT. Amino acid sequence: CSARDRDSHNSPLHF. The chain employs TRBV20-1 and TRBJ1-6; the D gene is possibly TRBD1 (5 bases). Germline V gene sequence: CDR1 DFQATT, CDR2 SNEGSKA (reference sequence). Between the trimmed V and J ends, which lost 0 bases and 5 bases, there was a span of 11 bases. The CDR3 sequence is 15 residues long.

V usage is TRBV6-1 and J usage is TRBJ1-1; no clear D. Germline CDR1 and CDR2: MNHNS and SASEGT. Trimming pared 1 base from V and 4 bases from J, leaving 7 bases between. This CDR3 spans 13 amino acids. The CDR3: CASSEGFGTEAFF. The CDR3 DNA sequence: TGTGCCAGCAGTGAAGGATTCGGCACTGAAGCTTTCTTT.

This clonotype was picked up a small number of times. As DNA, the CDR3 is TGCAGTGCACCGGGAGCAGGGGGCTTCGTGACAGATACGCAGTATTTT. It translates to CSAPGAGGFVTDTQYF. V and J are TRBV20-1 and TRBJ2-3; 8 nucleotides align to TRBD1. The J segment lost 3 bases and the V segment lost 6 bases, leaving 14 bases of the junction unmatched. CDR1 DFQATT and CDR2 SNEGSKA come from the germline V gene (reference sequence). The CDR3 length is 16 residues.

J is TRBJ2-5 and V is TRBV2; tentative D call: TRBD2 (5 bases). Germline V CDR1 and CDR2: SNHLY, FYNNEI. The CDR3 has 14 residues. Between the trimmed V and J ends, which lost 6 bases and 2 bases, there was a span of 13 bases. As DNA, the CDR3 is TGTGCCAGCAGGACGGCGCGGGCGCAAGAGACCCAGTACTTC. The encoded protein is CASRTARAQETQYF. The full variable domain, completed using reference TRBV2 and TRBJ2-5, is EPEVTQTPSHQVTQMGQEVILRCVPISNHLYFYWYRQILGQKVEFLVSFYNNEISEKSEIFDDQFSVERPDGSNFTLKIRSTKLEDSAMYFCASRTARAQETQYFGPGTRLLVL.

CDR3 in amino acids: CASSLGRHQPQHF. In nucleotides, the CDR3 is TGTGCCAGCAGCTTGGGACGCCACCAGCCCCAGCATTTT. The chain links TRBV5-6 to TRBJ1-5; D is uncertain. The CDR3 length is 13 residues. With 0 bases removed from V and 7 bases from J, the gap between germline ends came to 8 bases. Germline CDR1 is SGHDT and CDR2 is YYEEEE.

The DNA for the CDR3 is TGCAGCGTCTCGGGGAGCCTAGGAATGAACACTGAAGCTTTCTTT. Encoded protein: CSVSGSLGMNTEAFF. The V call is TRBV29-1, the J call TRBJ1-1; D is undetermined. Trimming stripped 6 bases from V and 0 bases from J, with 17 bases between. The CDR3 spans 15 residues. Looked up from germline, CDR1 is SQVTM and CDR2 is ANQGSEA. Looking up the rest from reference TRBV29-1 and TRBJ1-1 gives the full variable domain: SAVISQKPSRDICQRGTSLTIQCQVDSQVTMMFWYRQQPGQSLTLIATANQGSEATYESGFVIDKFPISRPNLTFSTLTVSNMSPEDSSIYLCSVSGSLGMNTEAFFGQGTRLTVV.

This clonotype appeared once. The chain recombines TRBV7-2 with TRBJ2-1; a weak D match, TRBD2 (6 bases). The germline V gene has CDR1 SGHTA and CDR2 FQGNSA. V dropped 2 bases and J dropped 1 base, with 15 bases sitting between them. This CDR3 has 17 amino acids. CDR3 protein: CASSLPKTGTSYNEQFF. CDR3 coding DNA: TGTGCCAGCAGCTTACCTAAGACCGGGACTTCCTACAATGAGCAGTTCTTC.

The chain couples TRBV20-1 to TRBJ2-7, with D maybe TRBD2 (6 bases). The CDR3 extends over 14 amino acids. CDR1 is DFQATT and CDR2 is SNEGSKA in the germline V gene (reference sequence). V was clipped by 6 bases and J by 4 bases, with 19 bases between them. The CDR3 is CSAPHGGRGYEQYF. As DNA, the CDR3 is TGCAGTGCCCCACATGGGGGGAGAGGATACGAGCAGTACTTC.

As DNA, the CDR3 is TGTGCCAGCAGCTCAAATGGCCCGATCACGCAATCCGACACCATATATTTT. Amino acid sequence: CASSSNGPITQSDTIYF. The chain carries TRBV6-1 and TRBJ1-3, with unresolved D. V was cut by 6 bases and J by 8 bases, with 26 bases left in between. This CDR3 has 17 residues. Germline values: CDR1 MNHNS, CDR2 SASEGT.

The chain has TRBV9 and TRBJ1-2, with 7 bases lining up with TRBD1. V trimming: 4 bases; J trimming: 7 bases; junction bases outside the gene matches: 10. Germline loops: CDR1 SGDLS, CDR2 YYNGEE. The CDR3 length is 14 residues. The CDR3 protein is CASSPSEGALGYTF. CDR3 coding DNA: TGTGCCAGCAGCCCCTCCGAGGGGGCGCTTGGCTACACCTTC.

This clonotype was observed once. V is TRBV6-5 and J is TRBJ2-3; 9 bases align to TRBD2. Germline CDR1 is MNHEY and CDR2 is SVGAGI. The ends lost 2 bases at V and 5 bases at J; junction bases unmatched: 8. The CDR3 has 16 residues. The CDR3 reads CASSYGAGGGRDTQYF. Here the CDR3 DNA reads TGTGCCAGCAGTTACGGAGCGGGGGGCGGGAGAGATACGCAGTATTTT.

This sequence joins TRBV7-3 and TRBJ2-3; D not resolved. Germline CDR1 and CDR2: SGHTA and FQGTGA. The CDR3 is 15 amino acids. V was trimmed by 1 base and J by 2 bases, leaving 10 bases between them. CDR3 amino acids: CASSLSGLHTDTQYF. DNA for the CDR3: TGTGCCAGCAGCTTAAGTGGGTTACACACAGATACGCAGTATTTT.

The rearrangement uses TRBV6-5 and TRBJ1-3; 11 bases map to TRBD1. This CDR3 has 16 residues. Germline values: CDR1 MNHEY, CDR2 SVGAGI. Germline trimming cut 2 bases from V and 2 bases from J; bases unmatched to any gene: 2. CDR3 bases: TGTGCCAGCAGTTACCGGGGACAGGGGGCTGGAAACACCATATATTTT. Encoded protein: CASSYRGQGAGNTIYF.

This clonotype was seen only once. The chain couples TRBV4-3 to TRBJ2-1; D is uncertain. The CDR3 spans 15 residues. With 4 bases removed from V and 6 bases from J, the gap between germline ends came to 16 bases. CDR1 and CDR2 (germline): LGHNA, YSLEER. CDR3 coding DNA: TGCGCCAGCAGCCGCATAGAGGACCAGAGCAATGAGCAGTTCTTC. It specifies CASSRIEDQSNEQFF.

J is TRBJ2-7 and V is TRBV19; 8 bases fit TRBD2. Germline CDR1 reads LNHDA; CDR2 reads SQIVND (reference sequence). The V segment lost 9 bases and the J segment 4 bases; nucleotides outside the gene matches: 11. CDR3 size: 14 residues. The CDR3 spells CASRPGGRTYEQYF. The CDR3 DNA sequence: TGTGCCAGCAGACCGGGGGGGAGGACGTACGAGCAGTACTTC. The full variable domain, rest sourced from reference TRBV19 and TRBJ2-7, is DGGITQSPKYLFRKEGQNVTLSCEQNLNHDAMYWYRQDPGQGLRLIYYSQIVNDFQKGDIAEGYSVSREKKESFPLTVTSAQKNPTAFYLCASRPGGRTYEQYFGPGTRLTVT.